Shown below are 24 T cell receptor beta chains from a single sample sequenced in a study of blood T cell repertoires in COVID-19. Assay: immunoSEQ multiplex PCR; the TCRdb copy retains only in-frame clones and omits some. The sample consists of roughly 190,000 clones, 80% to 90% of them appearing once. Source material: peripheral blood. These receptors originate from a woman in her sixties with COVID-19, enrolled during active disease.

J is TRBJ1-5 and V is TRBV19; 10 bases map to TRBD1. Looked up from germline, CDR1 is LNHDA and CDR2 is SQIVND (reference sequence). Unmatched junction bases numbered 11, after V lost 0 bases and J lost 6 bases. The CDR3 spans 18 residues. CDR3 bases: TGTGCCAGTAGTATAGATCAGTGGGGGACAGGGGACGCTCAGCCCCAGCATTTT. Translating gives CASSIDQWGTGDAQPQHF.

J is TRBJ2-6 and V is TRBV7-3; no reliable D call. The CDR3 length is 13 residues. The V end was cut by 6 bases, the J end by 1 base, with 4 bases between. In germline, CDR1 is SGHTA, CDR2 FQGTGA. As DNA, the CDR3 is TGTGCCAGCAGGCGATCTGGGGCCAACGTCCTGACTTTC. This encodes CASRRSGANVLTF. The full variable domain, completed using reference TRBV7-3 and TRBJ2-6, is GAGVSQTPSNKVTEKGKYVELRCDPISGHTALYWYRQSLGQGPEFLIYFQGTGAADDSGLPNDRFFAVRPEGSVSTLKIQRTERGDSAVYLCASRRSGANVLTFGAGSRLTVL.

This chain joins TRBV7-2 and TRBJ1-5, with 11 nucleotides matching TRBD1. Losses at the gene ends were 2 bases for V and 6 bases for J; bases not matched to a gene: 3. The CDR3 extends over 15 amino acids. The germline gives CDR1 SGHTA, CDR2 FQGNSA. The CDR3 is CASSLTGTGGQPQHF. The CDR3 DNA sequence: TGTGCCAGCAGCTTAACCGGGACAGGGGGTCAGCCCCAGCATTTT.

The J gene is TRBJ2-5, the V gene TRBV24-1; D is uncertain. The germline V gene encodes CDR1 KGHDR and CDR2 SFDVKD. The CDR3 has 13 residues. V was clipped by 9 bases and J by 5 bases, with 15 bases between them. CDR3 residues: CATQSRFHETQYF. In DNA form, the CDR3 reads TGTGCCACCCAATCCAGGTTCCACGAGACCCAGTACTTC.

This chain joins TRBV27 and TRBJ1-5; TRBD1 might be the D (6 bases). The length of the CDR3 is 15 residues. The V end was cut by 3 bases, the J end by 5 bases, with 14 bases between. CDR1 MNHEY and CDR2 SMNVEV come from the germline V gene (reference sequence). CDR3 bases: TGTGCCAGCAGTTTCAATACAGGGATCCATCAGCCCCAGCATTTT. This encodes CASSFNTGIHQPQHF.

The CDR3 here is CASSPRLAETYNEQFF. The CDR3, as DNA: TGCGCCAGCAGCCCCAGACTAGCGGAAACCTACAATGAGCAGTTCTTC. The V and J genes are TRBV4-1 and TRBJ2-1; 9 bases match TRBD2. After removal of 4 bases from V and 2 bases from J, the junction contained 6 bases not matched to a gene. Germline values: CDR1 MGHRA, CDR2 YSYEKL. The CDR3 is 16 amino acids.

This clone was seen a few times. This chain uses TRBV19 with TRBJ1-3; no clear D. Germline V gene sequence: CDR1 LNHDA, CDR2 SQIVND (reference sequence). This CDR3 contains 15 residues. The V and J ends lost 5 bases and 2 bases respectively, with 13 bases between them. CDR3 protein: CASSPEFYAGNTIYF. As DNA, the CDR3 is TGTGCCAGTAGTCCCGAGTTTTACGCTGGAAACACCATATATTTT.

The chain combines TRBV21-1 with TRBJ1-1; the DNA was not compared with TRBD1, the D call given in the table. TRBV21-1 is a pseudogene segment. The CDR3 covers 14 residues. CDR3 sequence reads: CASSPRSGRTEAFF. CDR3 nucleotide sequence: TGTGCCAGCAGTCCTCGATCAGGGCGGACTGAAGCTTTCTTT.

The J gene is TRBJ2-3, the V gene TRBV24-1, with D possibly TRBD2 on 6 matching bases. From germline, CDR1 is KGHDR and CDR2 SFDVKD. V lost 1 base and J lost 4, with 14 bases in between. This CDR3 spans 16 amino acids. In DNA form, the CDR3 reads TGTGCCACCAGTGATTTTGGTCCAACGGGAGCAGATACGCAGTATTTT. Its protein is CATSDFGPTGADTQYF.

The gene calls are TRBV6-2 or TRBV6-3 and TRBJ2-5, with TRBD1 as a possible D gene (6 bases). V lost 0 bases to trimming and J lost 5 bases, with 13 bases between them. The CDR3 totals 15 residues. The germline V gene encodes CDR1 MNHEY and CDR2 SVGEGT. The CDR3 DNA reads as TGTGCCAGCAGTTACTCGAACAGGGATTCCGAGACCCAGTACTTC. It yields the protein CASSYSNRDSETQYF.

The chain links TRBV24-1 to TRBJ2-7; TRBD2 is a possible D gene (5 bases). This CDR3 has 10 amino acids. Per the germline V gene, CDR1 is KGHDR and CDR2 is SFDVKD. The V end was cut by 12 bases, the J end by 4 bases, with 9 bases between. The CDR3 protein is CAPEGYEQYF. For the CDR3, the DNA is TGTGCCCCCGAGGGTTACGAGCAGTACTTC.

The chain has TRBV21-1 and TRBJ2-7; the DNA was not compared with TRBD1, the D call given in the table. TRBV21-1 is reported as a pseudogene. The CDR3 spans 15 residues. This CDR3 is CASSPRGDSSYEQYF. DNA of the CDR3: TGTGCCAGCAGCCCAAGGGGGGACAGCTCCTACGAGCAGTACTTC.

This chain joins TRBV7-2 and TRBJ2-4; a weak D match, TRBD2 (5 bases). Per the germline V gene, CDR1 is SGHTA and CDR2 is FQGNSA. CDR3 length: 14 amino acids. The V end lost 2 bases, the J end lost 6 bases, and 11 bases lay between the germline ends. Written as DNA, the CDR3 is TGTGCCAGCAGCTTAAGAGGGTCCGGAAACATTCAGTACTTC. It is translated as CASSLRGSGNIQYF.

The CDR3 protein is CASSATGTGTYEQYF. In DNA form, the CDR3 reads TGTGCCAGCAGCGCGACCGGGACAGGGACCTACGAGCAGTACTTC. V and J are TRBV7-8 and TRBJ2-7; the match to TRBD1 covers 9 bases. The junction had 7 bases not matched to a gene; V was cut back by 5 bases and J by 2 bases. The CDR3 extends over 15 amino acids. Germline CDR1 SGHVS, CDR2 FQNEAQ.

The chain combines TRBV7-2 with TRBJ2-7; 9 bases line up with TRBD1. Germline V lookup: CDR1 SGHTA, CDR2 FQGNSA. CDR3 length: 15 amino acids. J gave up 4 bases and V 3 bases, and 7 bases lay outside the gene matches. CDR3 DNA sequence: TGTGCCAGCAGCTTTACAGGGGGCATTTGGTACGAGCAGTACTTC. Translated, it gives CASSFTGGIWYEQYF. Full variable domain (rest looked up from reference TRBV7-2 and TRBJ2-7): GAGVSQSPSNKVTEKGKDVELRCDPISGHTALYWYRQSLGQGLEFLIYFQGNSAPDKSGLPSDRFSAERTGGSVSTLTIQRTQQEDSAVYLCASSFTGGIWYEQYFGPGTRLTVT.

This chain links TRBV4-3 with TRBJ2-7; TRBD1 agrees at 10 bases. The CDR3 covers 15 residues. From germline, CDR1 is LGHNA and CDR2 YSLEER. V shed 0 bases and J 2 bases; nucleotides not matched to a gene: 1. The CDR3 sequence: CASSQEGQGTYEQYF. As DNA, the CDR3 is TGCGCCAGCAGCCAAGAGGGACAGGGGACCTACGAGCAGTACTTC.

The chain links TRBV11-2 to TRBJ2-7; TRBD2 aligns across 8 bases. This CDR3 contains 15 residues. V shed 3 bases, J shed 3 bases, and the junction held 7 bases outside the gene matches. Germline V CDR1 and CDR2: SGHAT, FQNNGV. Here the CDR3 DNA reads TGTGCCAGCAGCTTGAAAATAGCGGGACTCTACGAGCAGTACTTC. It is translated as CASSLKIAGLYEQYF.

The rearrangement joins TRBV7-9 to TRBJ2-1, with 7 bases that match TRBD2. The germline gives CDR1 SEHNR, CDR2 FQNEAQ (reference sequence). V trimming: 5 bases; J trimming: 6 bases; junction bases outside the gene matches: 16. The CDR3 spans 17 residues. The CDR3 here is CASSPLGSGGSGNEQFF. The DNA for the CDR3 is TGTGCCAGCAGCCCATTAGGATCGGGCGGGAGTGGCAATGAGCAGTTCTTC.

The V gene is TRBV10-3, the J gene TRBJ1-2; 7 nucleotides align to TRBD1. Germline CDR1 and CDR2: ENHRY and SYGVKD. The junction had 10 bases not matched to a gene; V was cut back by 11 bases and J by 4 bases. The CDR3 runs 13 residues. The CDR3 sequence is CAVTGDKTYGYTF. The CDR3 DNA reads as TGTGCCGTCACAGGGGATAAAACCTATGGCTACACCTTC.

The chain employs TRBV3-1 (or the pseudogene TRBV3-2) and TRBJ2-3, with a tentative D call TRBD2 (5 bases). V gave up 1 base and J gave up 7 bases, with 9 bases separating them. The germline V gene has CDR1 LGHDT and CDR2 YNNKEL (reference sequence). The CDR3 extends over 13 amino acids. The CDR3 nucleotides read TGTGCCAGCAGCCAAGTAGAGGGAAATACGCAGTATTTT. Amino acid sequence: CASSQVEGNTQYF.

V and J are TRBV3-1 (or the pseudogene TRBV3-2) and TRBJ2-7; the D is unclear. Looked up from germline, CDR1 is LGHDT and CDR2 is YNNKEL (reference sequence). The CDR3 spans 14 residues. V lost 0 bases, J lost 0 bases, and 6 bases lay in between. CDR3 in amino acids: CASSQDAVSYEQYF. As DNA, the CDR3 is TGTGCCAGCAGCCAAGATGCGGTCTCCTACGAGCAGTACTTC.

V and J are TRBV30 and TRBJ1-3; D gene unclear. Trimming cost V 0 bases and J 1 base, with 7 bases left between them. Germline CDR1 GTSNPN, CDR2 SVGIG (reference sequence). The CDR3 covers 14 residues. The CDR3 DNA is TGTGCCTGGAGTGTACCAGGTTCTGGAAACACCATATATTTT. Translation gives CAWSVPGSGNTIYF.

Concerning this clone: The sample carries other DNA sequences with the same CDR3. The chain has TRBV7-2 and TRBJ1-1; tentative D call: TRBD1 (5 bases). The germline V gene encodes CDR1 SGHTA and CDR2 FQGNSA. V was shortened by 3 bases and J by 0 bases, with 5 bases between the two germline ends. This CDR3 is 13 amino acids long. This CDR3 reads CASSLTVNTEAFF. The CDR3 DNA reads TGTGCCAGCAGCTTGACAGTGAACACTGAAGCTTTCTTT. The full variable domain, in which reference TRBV7-2 and TRBJ1-1 provide the parts outside the CDR3, is GAGVSQSPSNKVTEKGKDVELRCDPISGHTALYWYRQSLGQGLEFLIYFQGNSAPDKSGLPSDRFSAERTGGSVSTLTIQRTQQEDSAVYLCASSLTVNTEAFFGQGTRLTVV.

The chain carries TRBV28 and TRBJ1-4, with 10 bases lining up with TRBD1. J was trimmed by 8 bases and V by 6 bases; bases with no gene match: 6. Germline V gives CDR1 MDHEN, CDR2 SYDVKM. CDR3 length equals 14 residues. The DNA of the CDR3 is TGTGCCAGCAGATCAGACAGGGGGCGCGAAAAACTGTTTTTT. It codes for CASRSDRGREKLFF.